The entry below describes one T cell receptor beta chain. This clonotype is described as medium-sized (0.01 to 0.1%). Its recognized antigen is unknown. Base qualities are not at hand, and no much larger clone is one base apart. No patient had a history of other malignancies or prior chemotherapy or radiotherapy, and all had node-negative disease on CT and PET/CT. At each of the two time points, about 6 milliliters of peripheral venous blood were collected into EDTA tubes. Ficoll-Paque Plus density-gradient centrifugation was used to isolate PBMCs. Right after collection, samples were placed at -80 degrees C and kept there until analysis. The sample comes from a study of prognosis after radiotherapy for stage I lung cancer (dated by TCRdb to the early 2020s). Context from the whole study: Between early 2018 and January 2019, roughly 18 patients with stage I NSCLC were enrolled in Nanjing, China. Patients with newly diagnosed primary stage I lung tumors numbered more than eleven, with a few others having oligometastatic NSCLC after surgical resection of the primary tumor. All patients were regarded as medically inoperable, because of comorbidities in roughly twelve patients and refusal of surgery in more than 5 patients. The cohort comprised 10 to 15 men and roughly 6 women with a median age of roughly 75 years, ranging from about 53 to 84 years. Squamous cell carcinoma histology was identified in about 7 patients, and adenocarcinoma histology was identified in twelve patients. Image-guided IMRT or VMAT was used to deliver SBRT in 3 to 5 fractions at a biologically effective dose of at least 100 Gy. Concurrent therapy was not administered to any patient alongside SBRT. After SBRT, distant metastases developed in about 20% of the 19 patients at a median of approximately seven months, while the remaining 15 patients had no significant progression. Peripheral blood TCR beta repertoires were profiled in stage I NSCLC patients before and after stereotactic body radiotherapy, and the repertoires were related to distant failure. For each of the roughly 19 patients, one blood sample was taken before SBRT and one after, so the study sequenced about 38 samples in total. Summary of the overall study and its limitations: Differences in TRBV and TRBJ usage frequencies by metastasis status were reportedly observed in two V genes at baseline and in 10 or so V and two J genes after SBRT. Post-SBRT Shannon entropy and its change from baseline were lower in patients who developed distant metastases; baseline Shannon entropy was not associated with metastases. Whether the expanded TCR clones were tumor-specific was not determined. A decrease in unique TCR clone counts was observed after SBRT (median roughly 10,000 before versus several thousand after; Wilcoxon paired P=0.011). None of the reported P values were adjusted for multiple comparisons. The study was limited by its small cohort and short follow-up, and the findings require independent validation.

Two rounds of multiplex PCR were performed to amplify the TCR beta CDR3 region from genomic DNA. In the first PCR round, primers specific to each TRBV and TRBJ gene were used, and the primer sequences were filed in Chinese patent CN105087789A. Universal primers were used in the second round of PCR. The Roche High Pure PCR Template Preparation Kit was used to extract genomic DNA from frozen PBMCs. The libraries underwent paired-end sequencing with 151 bp reads on an Illumina HiSeq 3000. The study's processing was this. Raw reads lacking the multiplex PCR primer sequences were removed with CutAdapt. Using PEAR, the high-quality paired reads were merged into contigs. By aligning each contig to reference sequences, MiXCR assigned the TRB V, D and J gene segments to that contig. To remove sequencing errors, CDR3 sequences were clustered according to base quality and sequence similarity. Diversity was measured as Shannon entropy normalized by the natural log of productive TCR sequence number. Clonality was defined as one minus Shannon entropy divided by the natural log of the number of unique clonotypes. Using the Youden index from ROC curves, the researchers picked the repertoire-metric cut-offs for progression-free survival, and all analyses were carried out in R 3.5.3. In TCRdb, the public reads were trimmed at Q25 with fastp and aligned with MiXCR, with productive beta chains retained. One record per CDR3 amino acid sequence lists the most common genes and DNA. These V and J calls are TCRdb output, not the study's own analysis. Present in this sample are about 19,000 distinct CDR3 sequences, 40% to 55% of which were seen just once. The top ten clonotypes cover around a third of the sample.

At the junction V is shortened by 7 bases and J by 7 bases, with 20 bases in between. CDR1 SNHLY and CDR2 FYNNEI are derived from the germline V gene. Including cysteine and phenylalanine, the CDR3 has 14 amino acids. Only the CDR3 DNA is retained, 42 bases long and in frame from the first base. The sequence links TRBV2 to TRBJ2-7; the D gene could be TRBD1 or TRBD2, each one agreeing over 5 bases. Sequencing was performed on PBMCs, taken before or after stereotactic body radiation therapy (not recorded which). This TCR derives from a donor aged 50 or older with non-small cell lung cancer. The DNA sequence is as follows: TGTGCCAGCACATCGCTCATGGGGCGAGGGGAGCAGTACTTC. It translates to CASTSLMGRGEQYF.